Reported below is one TCR beta chain. This clone was counted a few times. What antigen it recognizes has not been identified. No clone much larger than this one lies a single base away; base qualities are absent. The receptor library was made with the immunoSEQ multiplex PCR assay. For the multiplex PCR, a mixture combining 60 forward primers for TCR Vbeta segments and 13 reverse primers for TCR Jbeta segments was used. A multiplex PCR assay on genomic DNA amplified the CDR3 region of rearranged TCR beta genes. Amplified TCR beta libraries were sequenced as 87-base-pair reads on the Illumina HiSeq System. Turning to the authors' computational methods: In a later analysis, 77 million or so unique TCR beta chains were counted across the 500 to 850 repertoires, and about 10 million of these chains were shared by at least two donors. To remove PCR and sequencing errors, raw reads were error-corrected and collapsed into unique sequences using a nearest-neighbor algorithm that merged closely related sequences. CDR3 sequences were aligned to IMGT reference sequences to assign V, D and J gene segments. For a sequence to be retained, a match of at least six nucleotides to both a V gene segment and a J gene segment was required. Rearrangements were called productive when the CDR3 lacked stop codons and stayed in frame with V and J; all others were non-productive. Following IMGT convention, CDR3 was defined as the stretch from the second conserved V-encoded cysteine to the conserved J-encoded phenylalanine. Sequences without an unambiguous match to a single V gene segment were excluded from the earlier analysis of a few hundred of the donors. An earlier analysis of several hundred of the donors called V segments functional above 56.7% productive rearrangements and segregating when the between-donor standard deviation exceeded 5%. A statistical classification framework was developed to diagnose cytomegalovirus status using the catalog of TCR beta chain sequences. V and J gene assignment, in a later analysis, came from comparing TCR nucleotide sequences with IMGT/GENE-DB human TR gene sequences. In a later analysis, CDR3 sequences and most-parsimonious VDJ recombination scenarios were assigned using the TCRdist pipeline. In a later analysis, each TCR beta chain was defined by its CDR3 amino acid sequence together with its V-gene family, and reads lacking a unique V-gene family were excluded. A later analysis removed 592 highly shared, low-generation-probability nucleotide sequences to deal with suspected cross-contamination and a sequencing artifact. A later analysis calculated a clonal expansion index for each public chain from normalized within-repertoire ranks of inferred template counts. A later analysis computed generation probabilities with a VDJ recombination model fitted to out-of-frame rearrangements, and checked the results against IGoR. In a later analysis, TCR-TCR, TCR-HLA and TCR-CMV co-occurrence was scored with hypergeometric tests, and a repertoire-size bias correction was applied to TCR pairs. False discovery rates were estimated in a later analysis by permuting HLA or CMV assignments 20 times. In a later analysis, co-occurring TCRs were grouped using DBSCAN, and TCRdist sequence similarity was added for clustering within HLA-allele-positive subsets. Repertoires with fewer than 30,000 or more than 120,000 public chains were left out of co-occurrence clustering, as were five repertoires with anomalous nucleotide sharing. Here the immuneACCESS table is served through TCRdb, limited to in-frame sequences with V and J called. Missing clones are a known gap in these copies; in checked studies unresolved V genes cover under half, and the rest lacks a known reason. The D gene and trimming were derived from the DNA, and the V and J assignments and clone size from that table. Across this sample there are roughly 190,000 clones, with 62% seen only once. Of the sample, 2.5% to 3% falls within the top ten clones.

There are 15 amino acids in the CDR3, from cysteine to phenylalanine inclusive. CDR3 DNA is the only sequence kept; it has 45 bases, read in frame from the first base. Unmatched junction bases come to 4, with V trimmed by 1 base and J by 6 bases. According to the germline V gene (reference sequence), CDR1 reads LNHNV and CDR2 reads YYDKDF. This sample was taken from a study of cytomegalovirus exposure and HLA in healthy donors (TCRdb year 2017). About the investigation overall: An earlier analysis of around 600 of the donors reported 250 to 300 Gb of sequence data and some 100 million unique TCR beta sequences from around 200 million T cells. An early release that covered some 630 HLA-typed donors contained about 290 gigabases of sequencing data and tens of millions of unique TCR sequences. Of the approximately 400 genotyped donors, roughly 85% fell in the genetic ancestry cluster associated with self-reported Caucasian donors. The study aimed to test whether signatures of past pathogen exposure could be identified by cataloging public T cell receptors. The study profiled the T cell repertoires of about 640 subjects by immunosequencing and related them to cytomegalovirus serostatus. In addition to the first cohort of roughly 670 subjects, a separate validation cohort of under 150 different subjects was used. To predict cytomegalovirus infection status, the study brought together high-throughput TCR immunosequencing, statistical association of individual TCRs with disease status, and machine learning. In a later analysis, previously published TCR beta repertoires from several hundred donors were re-analyzed and high-resolution HLA genotyping was added so that TCR occurrence patterns could be studied. Rather than drawing on any new phenotypic data, the later analysis identified candidate immune exposures from TCR beta sequences and the way those sequences occurred across donors. An earlier analysis of fewer than 750 of the donors used high-throughput TCR beta sequencing to judge whether each TCR beta V gene segment behaved as functional or pseudogenic. Alongside the repertoire data, information on donor age, sex, ethnicity and CMV serostatus was compiled. A later genetic analysis took genome-wide SNP genotypes for about 55% of the roughly 670 donors and used that subset as a discovery cohort. All discovery cohort repertoires had been generated using a single sequencing platform. HLA typing covered class I and class II loci at four-digit resolution. The number of donors typed differed by locus, with roughly 620-630 for A, B, C, DRB1 and DQB1, around 500 for DQA1, 600 to 610 for DPA1, and around 460 for DPB1. About 5 DR-DQ haplotypes were handled as single units for association and clustering, since linkage in the cohort was strong. Among some 410 genotyped donors of the cohort, an average of 235,054 unique TCR beta nucleotide sequences were sequenced per donor, roughly 18% of them non-productive.

The cohort consisted of 666 healthy bone marrow donors. At the time of sampling, every cohort member was nominally healthy, though immune exposures that went unrecorded were likely present. The donor was CMV seronegative and was included in the group of about 350 seronegative cohort members. A peripheral blood sample was provided by each donor, and peripheral blood mononuclear cells were used for TCR beta sequencing. The Qiagen DNeasy Blood Extraction Kit was used to extract genomic DNA from the blood cell samples. What the study reported, not specific to this receptor: A later analysis found that most CMV-associated TCR beta chains appeared HLA-restricted, with HLA associations seemingly driven largely by CMV exposure. In a later analysis, HLA-associated TCR beta chains showed more clonal expansion and lower generation probabilities than non-associated chains that were equally common. A cluster of highly shared sequence variants was judged likely to be a technical artifact of the sequencing pipeline. An association between a missense DCLRE1C variant and V-gene and J-gene trimming of TCR beta chains was found in a later genetic analysis and replicated in an independent cohort. Because some donors lacked HLA typing at each locus, the association tests relied only on the typed subset. In a later analysis, several top co-occurrence clusters were reported to appear linked to parvovirus B19, influenza, CMV and Epstein-Barr virus. In an earlier analysis of some 640 of the donors, most TCR beta V segments were observed in productive rearrangements about 87% or about 30% of the time, broadly matching IMGT annotations. According to a later genetic analysis, donors in an Asian-associated ancestry cluster had fewer N-insertions in productive TCRs than the approximately 710-donor mean. The 87-base-pair reads could not distinguish some IMGT-functional V segments, including TRBV6-2 and TRBV6-3, so those segments were excluded. When HLA alleles, especially DR and DQ, strongly co-occurred, TCR associations were difficult to assign to individual alleles. Across donors, most TCR sequences were observed very rarely, whereas some public TCRs were present in many individuals. Because counts were too low, about 15 rarely observed V segments, including chromosome 9 orphons, were left out of the earlier analysis of 587 of the donors. In this cohort, only TCR beta chains were sequenced, and detectable features were limited by the absence of alpha or paired-chain data. Correlated functional status among segregating V segments might be attributable to linkage disequilibrium, but an unknown experimental factor could not be ruled out. The study gave a list of about 170 TCR beta chains associated with cytomegalovirus. The authors suggested that the approach could potentially be generalized to other disease states and immunological phenotypes. Roughly uniform sequencing depth across donors was assumed in presence/absence analyses, although this assumption may not hold. In vitro tests confirmed that a few of the cytomegalovirus-associated TCR beta chains recognize cytomegalovirus antigens. A further reported finding was that TCR beta sequences accurately predicted the HLA-A and HLA-B alleles for most subjects in the first cohort. The classifier was reported to diagnose cytomegalovirus status with high specificity and sensitivity in both the original cohort and the validation cohort. Immune exposure information for the cohort was limited to CMV serostatus. A later analysis associated about 17,000 TCR beta sequences with specific HLA alleles at a false discovery rate of 0.05. A later analysis found that TCR association rates varied across HLA loci, with DRB1 alleles showing the most associated TCRs and HLA-C alleles the fewest.

This TCR derives from a man in his forties in good health and CMV-seronegative. Sequencing input: PBMCs. The V gene is TRBV15 and the J gene is TRBJ2-2; 8 bases in the junction line up with TRBD1. The DNA is as follows: TGTGCCACCAGCAGAGGGACAGGGATTGCCGGGGAGCTGTTTTTT. Its protein product is CATSRGTGIAGELFF.